This passage covers 16 T cell receptor beta chains from one sample sequenced in a study of blood T cell repertoires in COVID-19. Produced via immunoSEQ multiplex PCR; TCRdb's table is partial and in-frame only. The table records about 330,000 clones, 88% of them present only once. Sequencing input: PBMCs or T cells enriched from blood (not recorded which). The receptors were sampled from a man aged 30 to 45 who had recovered from COVID-19.

The V and J genes are TRBV11-2 and TRBJ1-2, with 9 bases that match TRBD1. The CDR3 loop spans 17 amino acids. V dropped 5 bases and J dropped 4; count of bases not matched to a gene: 14. CDR1 is SGHAT and CDR2 is FQNNGV in the germline V gene. The DNA of the CDR3 is TGTGCCAGCAGCGCGCCCCGACAGGGGGTTGTTACCTATGGCTACACCTTC. Translated, it gives CASSAPRQGVVTYGYTF.

This chain joins TRBV9 and TRBJ1-1; no firm D call. Per the germline V gene, CDR1 is SGDLS and CDR2 is YYNGEE. V was trimmed by 4 bases and J by 7 bases, leaving 14 bases between them. This CDR3 is 13 amino acids long. For the CDR3, the DNA is TGTGCCAGCAGCACCCAAGGGCGGGATGAAGCTTTCTTT. Translation: CASSTQGRDEAFF.

CDR3 region: CAKSHSPRTSGGLYNEQFF. The CDR3 nucleotides read TGTGCCAAGTCACATTCCCCCCGGACTAGCGGGGGGCTCTACAATGAGCAGTTCTTC. The chain carries TRBV6-4 and TRBJ2-1; 14 bases are a match to TRBD2. With 10 bases clipped from V and 3 bases from J, the junction kept 17 bases outside the gene matches. The CDR3 is 19 amino acids. The V gene's germline CDR1 is MRHNA and CDR2 SNTAGT.

The chain uses TRBV30 and TRBJ1-2; the D is unclear. The germline CDR1 and CDR2 sequences are GTSNPN and SVGIG (reference sequence). V was cut by 2 bases and J by 4 bases, with 17 bases left in between. This CDR3 is built from 15 residues. The DNA of the CDR3 is TGTGCCTGGAGTCACCGGGGAACTATAGGCTATGGCTACACCTTC. Protein product: CAWSHRGTIGYGYTF.

This chain uses TRBV7-9 with TRBJ1-1; perhaps TRBD1 as D (6 bases). V lost 0 bases, J lost 6 bases, and 8 bases lay in between. This CDR3 region has 13 residues. Germline-derived CDR1 and CDR2 are SEHNR and FQNEAQ (reference sequence). The CDR3 sequence is CASSLANRAEAFF. In DNA form, the CDR3 reads TGTGCCAGCAGCTTAGCGAACAGGGCTGAAGCTTTCTTT. The whole variable domain, filled in from reference TRBV7-9 and TRBJ1-1, reads DTGVSQNPRHKITKRGQNVTFRCDPISEHNRLYWYRQTLGQGPEFLTYFQNEAQLEKSRLLSDRFSAERPKGSFSTLEIQRTEQGDSAMYLCASSLANRAEAFFGQGTRLTVV.

CDR3 protein: CARRQGNTGELFF. The CDR3, as DNA: TGTGCCAGAAGACAGGGGAACACCGGGGAGCTGTTTTTT. The chain joins TRBV2 to TRBJ2-2, with 7 positions matching TRBD1. The V gene's germline CDR1 is SNHLY and CDR2 FYNNEI. J lost 1 base, V lost 9 bases, and 2 bases had no gene match. CDR3 length equals 13 residues.

The chain combines TRBV7-3 with TRBJ1-5; 7 bases map to TRBD1. From germline, CDR1 is SGHTA and CDR2 FQGTGA. J lost 3 bases, V lost 5 bases, and 1 base had no gene match. CDR3 size: 13 residues. Here the CDR3 reads CASSTGVNQPQHF. DNA for the CDR3: TGTGCCAGCAGCACAGGGGTCAATCAGCCCCAGCATTTT.

V gene TRBV19 combines with J gene TRBJ2-7; D might be TRBD1 (5 bases). This CDR3 is 14 amino acids long. Trimming shortened V by 3 bases and J by 3 bases, and 12 bases separated the two germline ends. From germline, CDR1 is LNHDA and CDR2 SQIVND (reference sequence). CDR3 DNA: TGTGCCAGTAGTATCCCAGGGTTCAACTACGAGCAGTACTTC. As protein: CASSIPGFNYEQYF.

J is TRBJ2-7 and V is TRBV28; weak D call: TRBD1 (8 bases). Per germline, CDR1 MDHEN and CDR2 SYDVKM. The CDR3 has 15 amino acids. With 3 bases removed from V and 9 bases from J, the gap between germline ends came to 21 bases. CDR3 nucleotide sequence: TGTGCCAGCAGTTTTAGGGGGGGGACAGGCCGCACGCAGTACTTC. Translation gives CASSFRGGTGRTQYF. Drawing the rest from reference TRBV28 and TRBJ2-7, the complete variable domain is DVKVTQSSRYLVKRTGEKVFLECVQDMDHENMFWYRQDPGLGLRLIYFSYDVKMKEKGDIPEGYSVSREKKERFSLILESASTNQTSMYLCASSFRGGTGRTQYFGPGTRLTVT.

Remarks on this clone: One end of the junction does not line up with germline, which may come from a read error. The V call is TRBV12-3 or TRBV12-4, the J call TRBJ1-2; weak D call: TRBD1 (5 bases). There are 13 residues in the CDR3. In nucleotides, the CDR3 is TGTGCCAACAGTCCGCTGGGGCCCTATGGCTACACCTTC. Translating gives CANSPLGPYGYTF.

The genes are TRBV5-1 and TRBJ2-5; D gene uncertain. The V end lost 0 bases, the J end lost 1 base, and 7 bases lay between the germline ends. The CDR3 has 14 amino acids. From germline, CDR1 is SGHRS and CDR2 YFSETQ. In DNA form, the CDR3 reads TGCGCCAGCAGCTTGGGTTCAGTCCAAGAGACCCAGTACTTC. It codes for CASSLGSVQETQYF.

The rearrangement links TRBV28 to TRBJ2-7; the D gene is possibly TRBD1 (6 bases). Per germline, CDR1 MDHEN and CDR2 SYDVKM. The CDR3 has 12 residues. Between the trimmed V and J ends, which lost 9 bases and 2 bases, there was a span of 11 bases. The CDR3 DNA is TGTGCCAGTGGGACACCAACCTACGAGCAGTACTTC. The encoded protein is CASGTPTYEQYF. The full variable domain, its missing parts supplied by reference TRBV28 and TRBJ2-7, is DVKVTQSSRYLVKRTGEKVFLECVQDMDHENMFWYRQDPGLGLRLIYFSYDVKMKEKGDIPEGYSVSREKKERFSLILESASTNQTSMYLCASGTPTYEQYFGPGTRLTVT.

The rearrangement uses TRBV29-1 and TRBJ2-5; the D is unclear. This CDR3 comprises 11 residues. Trimming shortened V by 3 bases and J by 4 bases, and 6 bases separated the two germline ends. Germline-derived CDR1 and CDR2 are SQVTM and ANQGSEA. The CDR3 DNA follows: TGCAGCGTTGACAGGCTAGAGACCCAGTACTTC. Translating gives CSVDRLETQYF. Combining the CDR3 with reference TRBV29-1 and TRBJ2-5 gives the whole variable domain SAVISQKPSRDICQRGTSLTIQCQVDSQVTMMFWYRQQPGQSLTLIATANQGSEATYESGFVIDKFPISRPNLTFSTLTVSNMSPEDSSIYLCSVDRLETQYFGPGTRLLVL.

The V and J genes are TRBV2 and TRBJ1-5, with D unclear. The CDR3 is 11 amino acids. V was trimmed by 6 bases and J by 7 bases, leaving 7 bases between them. CDR1 is SNHLY, CDR2 FYNNEI, per germline. CDR3 amino acids: CASRRGQPQHF. The CDR3 region has the DNA TGTGCCAGCAGACGGGGACAGCCCCAGCATTTT.

The CDR3 DNA is TGCGCCAGCAGCCAAAACTTAGCGGGGGGCCAGGAGACCCAGTACTTC. Its protein product is CASSQNLAGGQETQYF. The V gene is TRBV4-1, the J gene TRBJ2-5, with TRBD2 identical over 10 bases. Per germline, CDR1 MGHRA and CDR2 YSYEKL. J lost 5 bases, V lost 2 bases, and 8 bases had no gene match. The CDR3 loop spans 16 amino acids.

The V and J genes are TRBV28 and TRBJ1-5; 12 bases line up with TRBD1. This CDR3 comprises 19 residues. Germline values: CDR1 MDHEN, CDR2 SYDVKM. The V gene end was trimmed by 3 bases and the J gene end by 0 bases; junction bases not matched to a gene: 9. The CDR3 DNA reads as TGTGCCAGCAGTTTCCCCTGGGACAGGGGGCGCGATAGCAATCAGCCCCAGCATTTT. Amino acids: CASSFPWDRGRDSNQPQHF.